These 19 T cell receptor beta chains originate from one sample sequenced in a study of blood T cell repertoires in COVID-19. Sequenced by immunoSEQ multiplex PCR; TCRdb stores in-frame clones only, minus some. The table records 210,000 or so clones, about 83% of them present only once. The sequenced sample consisted of peripheral blood. All receptors derive from a woman in her forties or fifties with active or convalescent COVID-19.

The V call is TRBV12-3 or TRBV12-4, the J call TRBJ1-1; D may be TRBD1 (6 bases). This CDR3 comprises 13 residues. V shed 8 bases and J shed 2 bases, with 12 bases lying between them. The CDR3 region is CASLRRGNTEAFF. The CDR3 nucleotides read TGTGCCAGCCTCCGCAGGGGTAACACTGAAGCTTTCTTT.

This chain connects TRBV7-9 to TRBJ1-2, with D possibly TRBD1 on 5 matching bases. V was trimmed by 5 bases and J by 5 bases, leaving 12 bases between them. The CDR3 consists of 13 residues. Germline values: CDR1 SEHNR, CDR2 FQNEAQ (reference sequence). The CDR3 bases are TGTGCCAGCAGCGAGACAGAAATATATGGCTACACCTTC. Its protein product is CASSETEIYGYTF.

This clone was observed a few times. J is TRBJ2-7 and V is TRBV18; TRBD2 matches at 7 bases. Germline CDR1 reads KGHSH; CDR2 reads LQKENI. The CDR3 spans 14 residues. V shed 3 bases and J 0 bases; nucleotides not matched to a gene: 2. This CDR3 is CASSPGLRSYEQYV. CDR3 coding DNA: TGTGCCAGCTCACCGGGACTACGCTCCTACGAGCAGTACGTC.

The chain employs TRBV2 and TRBJ1-4; D may be TRBD1 (5 bases). Germline CDR1 SNHLY, CDR2 FYNNEI. V shed 8 bases and J shed 8 bases, with 15 bases lying between them. The CDR3 runs 13 residues. The CDR3 nucleotides are TGTGCCAGCTCACCAGGGAACCCGGAAAAACTGTTTTTT. Protein product: CASSPGNPEKLFF.

The rearrangement links TRBV7-9 to TRBJ1-6; possible D gene TRBD1, 6 bases. The CDR3 consists of 16 residues. Between the trimmed V and J ends, which lost 4 bases and 5 bases, there was a span of 15 bases. Germline V gene data show CDR1 as SEHNR and CDR2 as FQNEAQ (reference sequence). The CDR3, as DNA: TGTGCCAGCAGCTCCCAAGTCCCAGGGGATAATTCACCCCTCCACTTT. Translating gives CASSSQVPGDNSPLHF.

The V gene is TRBV6-5, the J gene TRBJ1-4; 10 bases are shared with TRBD1. The CDR3 length is 15 residues. Germline CDR1 is MNHEY and CDR2 is SVGAGI. The V segment lost 6 bases and the J segment 4 bases; nucleotides outside the gene matches: 5. CDR3 sequence reads: CASRPGQGDNEKLFF. The CDR3 DNA reads as TGTGCCAGCAGACCAGGACAGGGGGATAATGAAAAACTGTTTTTT.

This chain joins TRBV6-5 and TRBJ2-7, with D perhaps matching TRBD2 (5 bases). The CDR3 loop spans 13 amino acids. Trimming took off 8 bases at V and 3 bases at J, with 14 bases between the two ends. Germline V gene data show CDR1 as MNHEY and CDR2 as SVGAGI. CDR3 nucleotide sequence: TGTGCCAGCGGGCCGGGGATTAACTACGAGCAGTACGTC. Protein sequence: CASGPGINYEQYV.

The rearrangement links TRBV2 to TRBJ2-5, with TRBD2 as a possible D gene (5 bases). This CDR3 has 14 residues. In germline, CDR1 is SNHLY, CDR2 FYNNEI. The V end lost 10 bases, the J end lost 0 bases, and 15 bases lay between the germline ends. CDR3 residues: CATLSEVDQETQYF. The CDR3 region has the DNA TGTGCCACCCTTTCGGAGGTGGACCAAGAGACCCAGTACTTC.

The V gene is TRBV18, the J gene TRBJ2-7; 13 nucleotides align to TRBD2. The germline V gene has CDR1 KGHSH and CDR2 LQKENI. CDR3 length equals 16 residues. The trim removed 2 bases at V and 4 bases at J, leaving 5 bases unmatched. CDR3 in amino acids: CASSPGTSGKWYEQYF. DNA for the CDR3: TGTGCCAGCTCACCAGGGACTAGCGGGAAATGGTACGAGCAGTACTTC. Full variable domain (outside the CDR3, taken from reference TRBV18 and TRBJ2-7): NAGVMQNPRHLVRRRGQEARLRCSPMKGHSHVYWYRQLPEEGLKFMVYLQKENIIDESGMPKERFSAEFPKEGPSILRIQQVVRGDSAAYFCASSPGTSGKWYEQYFGPGTRLTVT.

V and J are TRBV2 and TRBJ1-5; maybe TRBD1 (5 bases). Trimming took off 6 bases at V and 2 bases at J, with 14 bases between the two ends. The germline gives CDR1 SNHLY, CDR2 FYNNEI. This CDR3 spans 15 amino acids. The chain's CDR3 is CASREGPTGNQPQHF. DNA of the CDR3: TGTGCCAGCAGGGAGGGGCCCACGGGCAATCAGCCCCAGCATTTT.

In this sample, this clone turned up once. The chain recombines TRBV10-3 with TRBJ2-7; tentatively, D is TRBD2 (5 bases). The length of the CDR3 is 14 residues. Germline V gene lookup returns CDR1 ENHRY and CDR2 SYGVKD. Trimming pared 0 bases from V and 1 base from J, leaving 7 bases between. Here the CDR3 reads CAISESGGSYEQYV. In DNA form, the CDR3 reads TGTGCCATCAGTGAGTCTGGCGGGTCCTACGAGCAGTACGTC.

This chain uses TRBV5-1 with TRBJ1-1, with a tentative D call TRBD1 (5 bases). CDR1 and CDR2 (germline): SGHRS, YFSETQ. The CDR3 sequence is 13 residues long. Trimming pared 7 bases from V and 4 bases from J, leaving 14 bases between. The CDR3 is CASGRDLATEAFF. The CDR3 region has the DNA TGCGCCAGCGGTAGGGACTTGGCCACTGAAGCTTTCTTT.

This clone was found a few times. This sequence joins TRBV28 and TRBJ2-7; possible D gene TRBD2, 6 bases. Germline loops: CDR1 MDHEN, CDR2 SYDVKM. The CDR3 runs to 13 residues. Trimming left V 6 bases short and J 3 bases short, with 12 bases between. The CDR3 protein is CASSRHGGYEQYV. Written as DNA, the CDR3 is TGTGCCAGCAGCCGACACGGGGGCTACGAGCAGTACGTC.

The chain uses TRBV7-2 and TRBJ2-1, with 8 bases aligning to TRBD2. The germline V gene encodes CDR1 SGHTA and CDR2 FQGNSA. J was trimmed by 6 bases and V by 5 bases; bases with no gene match: 12. This CDR3 contains 16 residues. The CDR3: CASSPYGAGGGNEQFF. CDR3 in DNA: TGTGCCAGCAGCCCGTACGGCGCGGGGGGTGGCAATGAGCAGTTCTTC.

The chain joins TRBV21-1 to TRBJ2-7; the table's D gene call, TRBD1, was not cross checked with the DNA. TRBV21-1 corresponds to a pseudogene. This CDR3 has 15 residues. DNA for the CDR3: TGTGCCGGACCATTTGACAGTCAGGGTAACTACGAGCAGTACTTC. It is translated as CAGPFDSQGNYEQYF.

This rearrangement joins TRBV7-6 to TRBJ2-1; D not resolved. This CDR3 is built from 15 residues. CDR1 and CDR2 (germline): SGHVS, FNYEAQ. Trimming stripped 5 bases from V and 5 bases from J, with 16 bases between. The CDR3 region has the DNA TGTGCCAGCAGCCTCCGAGGCGGCGAGCACAATGAGCAGTTCTTC. Translating gives CASSLRGGEHNEQFF.

This chain uses TRBV6-6 with TRBJ1-2; D remains ambiguous. V was cut by 2 bases and J by 7 bases, with 20 bases left in between. This CDR3 comprises 16 residues. The germline V gene encodes CDR1 MNHNY and CDR2 SVGAGI (reference sequence). CDR3 DNA sequence: TGTGCCAGCAGTTACGGGGTGGCGGCCGGGCGGGGTGGCTACACCTTC. It specifies CASSYGVAAGRGGYTF.

CDR3 coding DNA: TGTGCCAGCAGCTTGGGACAGGCGACCTCCGAGACCCAGTACTTC. Protein product: CASSLGQATSETQYF. The chain is built from TRBV7-9 and TRBJ2-5, with 8 nucleotides matching TRBD1. Germline V gene lookup returns CDR1 SEHNR and CDR2 FQNEAQ (reference sequence). CDR3 length: 15 amino acids. J was trimmed by 5 bases and V by 3 bases; bases with no gene match: 8.

This clone was seen a few times. This sequence joins TRBV5-1 and TRBJ2-3, with a tentative D call TRBD1 (6 bases). The germline gives CDR1 SGHRS, CDR2 YFSETQ. The V end was cut by 0 bases, the J end by 0 bases, with 8 bases between. This CDR3 has 15 amino acids. CDR3 region: CASSLEGDSTDTQYF. CDR3 sequence (DNA): TGCGCCAGCAGCTTGGAGGGGGACAGCACAGATACGCAGTATTTT.